This TCR beta chain was identified during a study of CD8 T cells in ankylosing spondylitis. Study conclusions and caveats: In the blood and synovial fluid of reactive arthritis, some motif variants had been previously reported.

TCRdb reprocessed the 5' RACE reads with MiXCR, giving one entry per CDR3 protein. The sample carries under 15,000 distinct CDR3 sequences, approximately 3% recorded once. The CDR3 covers 17 residues. Germline CDR1 SGDLS, CDR2 YYNGEE. The V end was cut by 3 bases, the J end by 0 bases, with 16 bases between. This clonotype was detected ten times or more. Its specificity is not known. This receptor was obtained from a male donor with ankylosing spondylitis or in good health (not recorded which). Sequences were obtained from blood, either unsorted or a sorted T cell fraction (not recorded which). The V gene is TRBV9, the J gene TRBJ1-3; D uncertain. The DNA for the CDR3 is TGTGCCAGCAGCGGAGCTTCGGGCGGGAGCTCTGGAAACACCATATATTTT. Translation: CASSGASGGSSGNTIYF. Full variable domain (outside the CDR3, taken from reference TRBV9 and TRBJ1-3): DSGVTQTPKHLITATGQRVTLRCSPRSGDLSVYWYQQSLDQGLQFLIQYYNGEERAKGNILERFSAQQFPDLHSELNLSSLELGDSALYFCASSGASGGSSGNTIYFGEGSWLTVV.